This TCR beta chain derives from a study of blood T cell repertoires in COVID-19. Whole-study context: T cells, B-cell-depleted T cells, or PBMCs supplied cDNA or gDNA.

TCRdb's copy holds only in-frame clones and misses some; the assay was immunoSEQ multiplex PCR. Of 100,000 or so clones in the sample, 85% to 95% were seen once. Trimming cost V 2 bases and J 2 bases; bases outside gene matches: 3. From germline, CDR1 is SGHDN and CDR2 FVKESK. The CDR3 is 17 amino acids. Sequenced: peripheral blood. This TCR came from a man over 45 with active COVID-19. The chain employs TRBV14 and TRBJ2-1; 13 positions agree with TRBD2. CDR3 nucleotides: TGTGCCAGCAGCCAACCCACTAGCGGGAGGGCCTACAATGAGCAGTTCTTC. It is translated as CASSQPTSGRAYNEQFF.